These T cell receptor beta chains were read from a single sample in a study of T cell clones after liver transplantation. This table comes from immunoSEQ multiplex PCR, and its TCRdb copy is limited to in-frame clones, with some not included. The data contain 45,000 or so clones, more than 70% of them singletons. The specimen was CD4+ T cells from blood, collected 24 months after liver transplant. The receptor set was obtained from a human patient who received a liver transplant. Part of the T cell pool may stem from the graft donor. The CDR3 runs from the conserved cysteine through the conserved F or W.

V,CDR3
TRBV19,CASRKGQETQYF
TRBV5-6,CASSLETGRRYGYTF
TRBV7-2,CASSLFSEPYNEQFF
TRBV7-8,CASSLAGIGTQYF
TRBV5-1,CASSEGDSYNEQFF
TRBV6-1,CASSVNYGYTF
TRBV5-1,CASSLEGANYNEQFF
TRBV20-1,CSAAPRGEAFF
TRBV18,CASSPRRQGATGELFF
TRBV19,CASSATAIVTGLEPQHF
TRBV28,CASSLWTEWAFF
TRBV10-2,CASREGSGELFF
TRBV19,CASSQGGASGRGEQYF
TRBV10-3,CAISEGQGLNTEAFF
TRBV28,CASRGHVEQYF
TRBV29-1,CSVEEAGQGLGEQYF
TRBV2,CASSEVFGTEAFF
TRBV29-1,CSVPANYGYTF
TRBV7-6,CASKQGGSNEKLFF
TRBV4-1,CASSPPGRNRQETQYF
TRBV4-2,CASSQITTGGPPYGYTF
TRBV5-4,CAIQPLAGRTDTQYF
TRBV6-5,CASSGDFFSNSPLHF
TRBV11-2,CASSFASGTRETQYF
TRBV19,CASSITRGQGGEQYF
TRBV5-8,CASTLNRDSLSYEQYF
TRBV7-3,CASSSQGWETQYF
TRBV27,CASSSADRRGSPLHF
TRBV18,CASSPTSGRAHNEQFF
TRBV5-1,CASSRQRTNEQYF
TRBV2,CASNDPPPNEKLFF
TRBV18,CASSPGQYNQPQHF
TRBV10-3,CAIKEAGGGDTQYF
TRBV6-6,CASSYRGLEKLFF
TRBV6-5,CASEGQGIGKNIQYF
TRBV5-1,CASSLYSVSNEKLFF
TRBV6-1,CASSEGTGEGEPQHF
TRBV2,CASSRQGVVDTQYF
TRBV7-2,CASSPTSGGDNEQFF
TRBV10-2,CASSSPTSGHPWEQFF
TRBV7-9,CASSLGGGEKLFF